The 27 T cell receptor beta chains reported below all come from one sample, sequenced in a study of shared clonotypes between healthy human individuals (dated by TCRdb to about 2020). The method was the immunoSEQ multiplex PCR assay. TCRdb took this table from immuneACCESS and kept in-frame rearrangements with V and J called. Such tables lack part of the clones; where checked against another copy, unresolved V genes explain under half of the gap, and the rest is unexplained. The sample table records approximately 740,000 clones; over 65% of these occur just once. Together, the top ten hold around 1.6% of the sample. Sequences were obtained from memory CD4+ T cells sorted from blood. Per the publication, the cell subset or site label means: CD45RA-negative fraction. The source of these receptors is a woman aged 25-40 years in good health.

V gene TRBV4-2 combines with J gene TRBJ2-2, with D tentatively TRBD1 (5 bases). The CDR3 has 17 amino acids. V dropped 7 bases and J dropped 0 bases, with 18 bases sitting between them. Germline CDR1 LGHNA, CDR2 YNFKEQ. CDR3 coding DNA: TGTGCCAGCACCCCTCTCTGGGGCAAGACGAACACCGGGGAGCTGTTTTTT. Its translation: CASTPLWGKTNTGELFF.

The V gene is TRBV2, the J gene TRBJ2-5; possible D gene TRBD2, 5 bases. The V end lost 6 bases, the J end lost 3 bases, and 8 bases lay between the germline ends. Germline V gene sequence: CDR1 SNHLY, CDR2 FYNNEI. The CDR3 is made up of 12 amino acids. CDR3 region: CASSPGKETQYF. The CDR3 coding sequence is TGTGCCAGCAGCCCGGGAAAAGAGACCCAGTACTTC.

The chain employs TRBV5-1 and TRBJ1-3; TRBD1 matches at 7 bases. CDR1 is SGHRS and CDR2 is YFSETQ in the germline V gene. The CDR3 is 16 amino acids. The V gene end was trimmed by 4 bases and the J gene end by 0 bases; junction bases not matched to a gene: 7. CDR3 in amino acids: CASSITGDSSGNTIYF. For the CDR3, the DNA is TGCGCCAGCAGCATTACAGGGGACTCCTCTGGAAACACCATATATTTT. The variable domain in full, completed from reference TRBV5-1 and TRBJ1-3, reads KAGVTQTPRYLIKTRGQQVTLSCSPISGHRSVSWYQQTPGQGLQFLFEYFSETQRNKGNFPGRFSGRQFSNSRSEMNVSTLELGDSALYLCASSITGDSSGNTIYFGEGSWLTVV.

The chain combines TRBV19 with TRBJ1-1; 7 bases align to TRBD1. The trim removed 9 bases at V and 2 bases at J, leaving 36 bases unmatched. The germline gives CDR1 LNHDA, CDR2 SQIVND (reference sequence). The CDR3 loop spans 23 amino acids. The CDR3 reads CASTDRLGRIGLHLGAINTEAFF. The CDR3 DNA follows: TGTGCCAGCACGGACAGGCTAGGGCGTATTGGGTTGCATCTTGGAGCGATAAACACTGAAGCTTTCTTT.

The rearrangement joins TRBV7-9 to TRBJ1-1; TRBD1 might be the D (5 bases). V was trimmed by 4 bases and J by 7 bases, leaving 13 bases between them. This CDR3 has 13 amino acids. Germline CDR1 SEHNR, CDR2 FQNEAQ (reference sequence). For the CDR3, the DNA is TGTGCCAGCAGCTCTTCCGGGGCGGTTGAAGCTTTCTTT. It translates to CASSSSGAVEAFF.

The V gene is TRBV5-6, the J gene TRBJ1-2; D gene ambiguous. V gave up 0 bases and J gave up 9 bases, with 15 bases separating them. The CDR3 is made up of 14 amino acids. The V gene's germline CDR1 is SGHDT and CDR2 YYEEEE. CDR3 bases: TGTGCCAGCAGCTTGGAGTTTCGGACGGGGAGCTACACCTTC. As protein: CASSLEFRTGSYTF.

The rearrangement links TRBV11-3 to TRBJ2-1; D is possibly TRBD1 (7 bases). V was clipped by 3 bases and J by 0 bases, with 12 bases between them. The CDR3 covers 16 residues. Per the germline V gene, CDR1 is SGHNT and CDR2 is YENEEA. In nucleotides, the CDR3 is TGTGCCAGCAGCTTCCGCGGGGACAGCTCCTACAATGAGCAGTTCTTC. Translation gives CASSFRGDSSYNEQFF.

This clone turned up a few times. The J gene is TRBJ2-7, the V gene TRBV19, with D perhaps being TRBD1 or TRBD2 (5 bases each). Germline values: CDR1 LNHDA, CDR2 SQIVND (reference sequence). Deletions cut 9 bases from V and 3 bases from J, with 18 bases between. The CDR3 spans 14 residues. The CDR3 reads CASSTRDGDYEQYF. CDR3 DNA sequence: TGTGCCAGCTCCACCCGGGACGGAGACTACGAGCAGTACTTC.

CDR3 in amino acids: CASSQNPSGSRGSYNEQFF. Here the CDR3 DNA reads TGCGCCAGCAGCCAAAACCCCAGCGGGTCCAGAGGGTCCTACAATGAGCAGTTCTTC. V gene TRBV4-1 combines with J gene TRBJ2-1, with D possibly TRBD2 on 6 matching bases. The germline V gene encodes CDR1 MGHRA and CDR2 YSYEKL. This CDR3 has 19 residues. V lost 2 bases and J lost 1, with 21 bases in between.

The table lists this clone with a few counts. The chain couples TRBV20-1 to TRBJ2-3, with D possibly TRBD1 on 6 matching bases. CDR1 is DFQATT, CDR2 SNEGSKA, per germline (reference sequence). The CDR3 spans 11 residues. V lost 5 bases and J 6 bases, leaving 9 bases between the germline ends. The CDR3 sequence is CSAVRGDTQYF. The CDR3 region has the DNA TGCAGTGCTGTAAGGGGGGATACGCAGTATTTT.

This chain connects TRBV6-4 to TRBJ2-1; 7 nucleotides agree with TRBD2. In germline, CDR1 is MRHNA, CDR2 SNTAGT. CDR3 length: 15 amino acids. V lost 3 bases and J lost 6; bases outside the gene matches: 8. The CDR3 loop is CASSEFAGVSNEQFF. CDR3 coding DNA: TGTGCCAGCAGTGAATTTGCGGGGGTGTCCAATGAGCAGTTCTTC.

J is TRBJ2-3 and V is TRBV29-1; D remains ambiguous. The CDR3 extends over 14 amino acids. With 6 bases removed from V and 2 bases from J, the gap between germline ends came to 15 bases. Germline CDR1 reads SQVTM; CDR2 reads ANQGSEA. As DNA, the CDR3 is TGCAGCGTACCCGCGAGCAGCACCACAGATACGCAGTATTTT. This encodes CSVPASSTTDTQYF.

V is TRBV25-1 and J is TRBJ2-3; 10 positions agree with TRBD2. Per germline, CDR1 MGHDK and CDR2 SYGVNS. The CDR3 extends over 15 amino acids. Germline trimming cut 4 bases from V and 4 bases from J; bases unmatched to any gene: 5. In DNA, the CDR3 is TGTGCCAGCAGTGCCAGCGGGAGGGGTTCAGATACGCAGTATTTT. Translating gives CASSASGRGSDTQYF.

This chain uses TRBV30 with TRBJ2-1, with D perhaps matching TRBD2 (6 bases). The germline V gene has CDR1 GTSNPN and CDR2 SVGIG (reference sequence). CDR3 length: 14 amino acids. Deletions cut 0 bases from V and 5 bases from J, with 11 bases between. CDR3 sequence: CAWSVGGWNNEQFF. CDR3 coding DNA: TGTGCCTGGAGTGTGGGAGGCTGGAACAATGAGCAGTTCTTC.

The rearrangement uses TRBV6-1 and TRBJ1-5; no clear D. Germline CDR1 reads MNHNS; CDR2 reads SASEGT. Trimming pared 8 bases from V and 2 bases from J, leaving 13 bases between. CDR3 length equals 14 residues. The CDR3 DNA is TGTGCCAGCCGCATCCCAGTGGGCAATCAGCCCCAGCATTTT. It codes for CASRIPVGNQPQHF.

This rearrangement joins TRBV6-5 to TRBJ1-1; 7 nucleotides match TRBD1. With V trimmed by 1 base and J by 4 bases, 9 bases remained unmatched. The germline gives CDR1 MNHEY, CDR2 SVGAGI. The CDR3 is 16 amino acids. CDR3 sequence reads: CASSYYGRGLGTEAFF. In nucleotides, the CDR3 is TGTGCCAGCAGTTACTACGGGAGGGGGCTGGGCACTGAAGCTTTCTTT.

This chain uses TRBV6-1 with TRBJ1-4; 7 bases agree with TRBD1. Germline-derived CDR1 and CDR2 are MNHNS and SASEGT. After removal of 7 bases from V and 6 bases from J, the junction contained 8 bases not matched to a gene. The CDR3 length is 14 residues. The CDR3: CASTSRGADEKLFF. CDR3 in DNA: TGTGCCAGCACCTCCAGGGGGGCCGATGAAAAACTGTTTTTT.

The rearrangement joins TRBV25-1 to TRBJ1-2; possibly TRBD1 for D (6 bases). The CDR3 totals 13 residues. Germline-derived CDR1 and CDR2 are MGHDK and SYGVNS. The V end lost 5 bases, the J end lost 6 bases, and 13 bases lay between the germline ends. In DNA form, the CDR3 reads TGTGCCAGCAGTCGCCAGGCAGGGGATGGCTACACCTTC. As protein: CASSRQAGDGYTF.

This chain joins TRBV18 and TRBJ1-3; D is unclear. CDR1 is KGHSH, CDR2 LQKENI, per germline. V was clipped by 4 bases and J by 7 bases, with 8 bases between them. The CDR3 loop spans 12 amino acids. The CDR3: CASSQDGNTIYF. The CDR3 nucleotides read TGTGCCAGCTCACAGGACGGGAACACCATATATTTT. Filled out from reference TRBV18 and TRBJ1-3, the complete variable domain reads NAGVMQNPRHLVRRRGQEARLRCSPMKGHSHVYWYRQLPEEGLKFMVYLQKENIIDESGMPKERFSAEFPKEGPSILRIQQVVRGDSAAYFCASSQDGNTIYFGEGSWLTVV.

The gene calls are TRBV5-6 and TRBJ2-4, with D uncertain. Germline CDR1 and CDR2: SGHDT and YYEEEE. V gave up 3 bases and J gave up 3 bases, with 19 bases separating them. The length of the CDR3 is 17 residues. The DNA of the CDR3 is TGTGCCAGCAGCTCCTATTTGGGATTTGGAATCAAAAACATTCAGTACTTC. As protein: CASSSYLGFGIKNIQYF.

The DNA of the CDR3 is TGTGCCAGCAGCCAAGACGGGTTGCGGGAGAGGTTCTTC. Residues: CASSQDGLRERFF. This chain links TRBV14 with TRBJ2-1, with 7 bases aligning to TRBD2. J was trimmed by 15 bases and V by 0 bases; bases with no gene match: 8. This CDR3 is 13 amino acids long. Germline CDR1 is SGHDN and CDR2 is FVKESK.

The chain joins TRBV19 to TRBJ2-3; D may be TRBD2 (6 bases). V lost 6 bases, J lost 0 bases, and 10 bases lay in between. The germline CDR1 and CDR2 sequences are LNHDA and SQIVND (reference sequence). The CDR3 runs 14 residues. The CDR3 region is CASRVGGSTDTQYF. CDR3 DNA sequence: TGTGCCAGTAGGGTGGGGGGTAGCACAGATACGCAGTATTTT. Using reference TRBV19 and TRBJ2-3 for the parts outside the CDR3, the full variable domain is DGGITQSPKYLFRKEGQNVTLSCEQNLNHDAMYWYRQDPGQGLRLIYYSQIVNDFQKGDIAEGYSVSREKKESFPLTVTSAQKNPTAFYLCASRVGGSTDTQYFGPGTRLTVL.

V gene TRBV7-9 combines with J gene TRBJ2-5; 7 positions agree with TRBD1. The J call could be wrong; TRBJ2-7 is a better fit for the DNA end. CDR3 length equals 14 residues. CDR1 is SEHNR and CDR2 is FQNEAQ in the germline V gene (reference sequence). The CDR3 is CASSRDSFSYEQYF. In DNA form, the CDR3 reads TGTGCCAGCAGCCGGGACAGTTTCTCCTACGAGCAGTACTTC.

This clone was detected once. The chain is built from TRBV19 and TRBJ2-1, with D possibly TRBD1 on 6 matching bases. Germline assignment: CDR1 LNHDA and CDR2 SQIVND (reference sequence). The V end lost 4 bases, the J end lost 5 bases, and 15 bases lay between the germline ends. The CDR3 has 15 residues. The CDR3 is CASSRQAGVNNEQFF. CDR3 DNA sequence: TGTGCCAGTAGTAGACAGGCTGGGGTTAACAATGAGCAGTTCTTC.

The CDR3: CASSPQGSSYNEQFF. DNA for the CDR3: TGTGCCAGTAGCCCCCAGGGGAGCTCCTACAATGAGCAGTTCTTC. This sequence joins TRBV19 and TRBJ2-1; the D gene is possibly TRBD1 (6 bases). The CDR3 spans 15 residues. Deletions cut 6 bases from V and 0 bases from J, with 12 bases between. Germline CDR1 LNHDA, CDR2 SQIVND (reference sequence).

V and J are TRBV7-6 and TRBJ2-3, with 7 positions matching TRBD1. The CDR3 has 17 residues. V gave up 5 bases and J gave up 8 bases; unmatched junction bases: 19. Germline CDR1 and CDR2: SGHVS and FNYEAQ. The CDR3 protein is CASSPISGGPDSGTQYF. The CDR3 nucleotides are TGTGCCAGCAGCCCCATCTCAGGGGGACCAGATTCGGGTACGCAGTATTTT.

V is TRBV19 and J is TRBJ2-7; 8 positions agree with TRBD2. Trimming took 7 bases from V and 0 from J; bases not matched to a gene: 11. Germline V lookup: CDR1 LNHDA, CDR2 SQIVND (reference sequence). The CDR3 contains 16 residues. The CDR3 loop is CASTTRGAKDSYEQYF. The CDR3 DNA is TGTGCCAGTACCACGCGGGGGGCGAAGGACTCCTACGAGCAGTACTTC. Based on the CDR3 plus reference TRBV19 and TRBJ2-7, the full variable domain is DGGITQSPKYLFRKEGQNVTLSCEQNLNHDAMYWYRQDPGQGLRLIYYSQIVNDFQKGDIAEGYSVSREKKESFPLTVTSAQKNPTAFYLCASTTRGAKDSYEQYFGPGTRLTVT.